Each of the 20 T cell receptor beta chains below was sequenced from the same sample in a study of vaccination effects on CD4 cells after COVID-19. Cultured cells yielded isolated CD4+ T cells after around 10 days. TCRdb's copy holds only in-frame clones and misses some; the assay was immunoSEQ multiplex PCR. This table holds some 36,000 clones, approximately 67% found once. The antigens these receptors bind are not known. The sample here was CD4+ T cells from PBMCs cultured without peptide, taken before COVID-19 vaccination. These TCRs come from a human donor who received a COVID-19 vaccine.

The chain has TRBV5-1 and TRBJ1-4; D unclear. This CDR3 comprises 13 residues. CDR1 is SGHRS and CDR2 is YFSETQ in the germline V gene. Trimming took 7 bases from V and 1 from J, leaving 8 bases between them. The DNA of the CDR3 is TGCGCCAGCGGGTCGGAAACTAATGAAAAACTGTTTTTT. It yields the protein CASGSETNEKLFF.

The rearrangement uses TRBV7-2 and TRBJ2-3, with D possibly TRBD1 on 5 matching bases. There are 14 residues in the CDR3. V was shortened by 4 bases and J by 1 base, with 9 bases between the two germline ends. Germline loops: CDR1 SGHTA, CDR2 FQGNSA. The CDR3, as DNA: TGTGCCAGCAGCTATACCAGGGGCACAGATACGCAGTATTTT. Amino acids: CASSYTRGTDTQYF.

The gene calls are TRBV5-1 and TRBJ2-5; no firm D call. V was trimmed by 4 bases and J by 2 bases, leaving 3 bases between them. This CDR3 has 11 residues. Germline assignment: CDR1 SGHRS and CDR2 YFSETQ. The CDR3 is CASSEQETQYF. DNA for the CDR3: TGCGCCAGCAGCGAGCAAGAGACCCAGTACTTC.

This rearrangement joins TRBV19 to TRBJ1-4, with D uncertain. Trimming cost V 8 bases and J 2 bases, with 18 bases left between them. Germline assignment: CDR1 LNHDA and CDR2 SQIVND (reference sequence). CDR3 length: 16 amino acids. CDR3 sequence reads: CASADGQRETNEKLFF. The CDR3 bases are TGTGCCAGTGCGGATGGGCAAAGGGAGACTAATGAAAAACTGTTTTTT. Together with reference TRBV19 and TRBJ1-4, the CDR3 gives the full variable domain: DGGITQSPKYLFRKEGQNVTLSCEQNLNHDAMYWYRQDPGQGLRLIYYSQIVNDFQKGDIAEGYSVSREKKESFPLTVTSAQKNPTAFYLCASADGQRETNEKLFFGSGTQLSVL.

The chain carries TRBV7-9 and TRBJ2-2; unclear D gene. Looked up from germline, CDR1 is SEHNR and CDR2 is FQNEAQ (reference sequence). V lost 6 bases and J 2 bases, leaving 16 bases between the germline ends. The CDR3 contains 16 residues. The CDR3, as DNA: TGTGCCAGCAGTCGGTTCAGCACCTCAAACACCGGGGAGCTGTTTTTT. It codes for CASSRFSTSNTGELFF.

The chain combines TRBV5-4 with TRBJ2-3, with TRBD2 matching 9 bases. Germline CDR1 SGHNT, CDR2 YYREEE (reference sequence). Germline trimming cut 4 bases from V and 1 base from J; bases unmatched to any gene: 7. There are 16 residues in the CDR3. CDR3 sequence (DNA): TGTGCCAGCAGCCGTGGGGCTAGCGGGGGCACAGATACGCAGTATTTT. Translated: CASSRGASGGTDTQYF.

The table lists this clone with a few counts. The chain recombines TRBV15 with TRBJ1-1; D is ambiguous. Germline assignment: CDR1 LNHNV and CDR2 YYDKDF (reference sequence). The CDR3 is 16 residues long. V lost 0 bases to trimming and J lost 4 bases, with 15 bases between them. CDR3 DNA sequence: TGTGCCACCAGCAGAGAACTGTTAAATTCAGCCACTGAAGCTTTCTTT. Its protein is CATSRELLNSATEAFF.

CDR3 amino acids: CASSARLAGTYNEQFF. The CDR3 DNA follows: TGTGCCAGCAGCGCGCGACTAGCGGGAACCTACAATGAGCAGTTCTTC. The rearrangement joins TRBV3-1 (or the pseudogene TRBV3-2) to TRBJ2-1, with 11 bases lining up with TRBD2. Looked up from germline, CDR1 is LGHDT and CDR2 is YNNKEL (reference sequence). Unmatched junction bases numbered 5, after V lost 5 bases and J lost 2 bases. The CDR3 is 16 residues long.

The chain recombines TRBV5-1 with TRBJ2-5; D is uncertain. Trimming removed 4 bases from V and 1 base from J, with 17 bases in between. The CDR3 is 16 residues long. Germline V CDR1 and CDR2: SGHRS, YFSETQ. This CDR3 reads CASSPLQGGSQETQYF. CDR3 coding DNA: TGCGCCAGCAGCCCGCTACAAGGCGGCAGCCAAGAGACCCAGTACTTC.

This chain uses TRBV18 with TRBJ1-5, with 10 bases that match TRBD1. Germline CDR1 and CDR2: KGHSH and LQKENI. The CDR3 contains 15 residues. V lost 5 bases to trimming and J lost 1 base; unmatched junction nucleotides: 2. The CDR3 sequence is CASSWGQGSNQPQHF. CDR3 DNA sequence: TGTGCCAGCTCATGGGGACAGGGGAGCAATCAGCCCCAGCATTTT.

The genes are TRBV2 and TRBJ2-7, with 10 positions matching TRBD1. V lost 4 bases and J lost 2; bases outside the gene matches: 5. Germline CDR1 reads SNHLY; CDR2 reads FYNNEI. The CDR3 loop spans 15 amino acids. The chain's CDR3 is CASSVGDRGAYEQYF. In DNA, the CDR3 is TGTGCCAGCAGTGTAGGGGACAGGGGAGCCTACGAGCAGTACTTC.

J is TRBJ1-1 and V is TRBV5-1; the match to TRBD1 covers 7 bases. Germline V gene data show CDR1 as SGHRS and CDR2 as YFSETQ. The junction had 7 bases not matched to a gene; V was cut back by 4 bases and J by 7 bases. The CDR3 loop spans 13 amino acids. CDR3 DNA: TGCGCCAGCAGCAAAGACAGGGTAATTGAAGCTTTCTTT. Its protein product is CASSKDRVIEAFF. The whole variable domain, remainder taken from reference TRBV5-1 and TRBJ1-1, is KAGVTQTPRYLIKTRGQQVTLSCSPISGHRSVSWYQQTPGQGLQFLFEYFSETQRNKGNFPGRFSGRQFSNSRSEMNVSTLELGDSALYLCASSKDRVIEAFFGQGTRLTVV.

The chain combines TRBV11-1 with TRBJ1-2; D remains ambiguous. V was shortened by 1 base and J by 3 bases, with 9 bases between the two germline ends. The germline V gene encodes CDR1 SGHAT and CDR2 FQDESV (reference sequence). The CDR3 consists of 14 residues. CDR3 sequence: CASSLGPSDYGYTF. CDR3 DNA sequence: TGTGCCAGCAGCTTAGGTCCTTCAGACTATGGCTACACCTTC.

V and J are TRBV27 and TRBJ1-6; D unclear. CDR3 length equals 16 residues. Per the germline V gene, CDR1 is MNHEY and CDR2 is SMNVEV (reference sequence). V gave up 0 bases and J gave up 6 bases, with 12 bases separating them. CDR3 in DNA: TGTGCCAGCAGTTTATCGGCAGTCATGGGTAATTCACCCCTCCACTTT. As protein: CASSLSAVMGNSPLHF.

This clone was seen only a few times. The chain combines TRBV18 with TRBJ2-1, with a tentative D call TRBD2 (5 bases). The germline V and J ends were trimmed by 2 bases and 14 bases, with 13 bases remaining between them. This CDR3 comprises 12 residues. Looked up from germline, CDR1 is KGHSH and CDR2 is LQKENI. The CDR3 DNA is TGTGCCAGCTCACCATTCGGAGGTCGTGAGTTCTTC. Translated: CASSPFGGREFF.

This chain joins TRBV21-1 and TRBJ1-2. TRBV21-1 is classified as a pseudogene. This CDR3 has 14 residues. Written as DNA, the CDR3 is TGTGCCAGCAGCAAAGTCGGCAGTCTCTATGGCTACACCTTC. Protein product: CASSKVGSLYGYTF.

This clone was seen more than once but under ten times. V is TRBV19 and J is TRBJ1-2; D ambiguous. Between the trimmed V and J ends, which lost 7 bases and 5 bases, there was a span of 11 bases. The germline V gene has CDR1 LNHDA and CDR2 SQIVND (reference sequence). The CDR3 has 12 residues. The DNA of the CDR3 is TGTGCCAGTAAAGAGGGAGGGTATGGCTACACCTTC. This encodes CASKEGGYGYTF.

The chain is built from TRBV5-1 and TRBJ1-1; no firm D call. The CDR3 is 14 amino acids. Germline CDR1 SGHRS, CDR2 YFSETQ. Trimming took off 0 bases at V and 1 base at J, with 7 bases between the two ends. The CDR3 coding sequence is TGCGCCAGCAGCTTGGAGGGCAGGAACACTGAAGCTTTCTTT. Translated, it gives CASSLEGRNTEAFF.

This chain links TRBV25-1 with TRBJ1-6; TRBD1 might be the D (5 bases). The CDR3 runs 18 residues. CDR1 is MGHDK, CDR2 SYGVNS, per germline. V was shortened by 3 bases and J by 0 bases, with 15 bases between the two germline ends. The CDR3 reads CASSDRDSASSYNSPLHF. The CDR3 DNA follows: TGTGCCAGCAGTGATCGCGACAGTGCGAGCTCCTATAATTCACCCCTCCACTTT.

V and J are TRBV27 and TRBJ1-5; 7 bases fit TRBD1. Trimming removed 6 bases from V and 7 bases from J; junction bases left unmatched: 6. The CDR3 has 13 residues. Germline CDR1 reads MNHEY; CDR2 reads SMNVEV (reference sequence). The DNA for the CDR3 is TGTGCCAGCAGCATGACAGGGCGACAGCCCCAGCATTTT. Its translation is CASSMTGRQPQHF.